Listed below are T cell receptor beta chains from one sample, sequenced in a study of T cells after yellow fever vaccination. TCRdb re-called the 5' RACE reads with MiXCR, one entry per CDR3 protein. The sample includes roughly 300,000 distinct CDR3 sequences, around 7% seen only once; the top ten take roughly a sixth. Source: PBMCs, taken roughly 45 days after the first yellow fever vaccination. Source of these receptors: a man younger than 30 who received the YFV17D yellow fever vaccine. Both conserved end residues are part of each CDR3. The order of the fields is D gene, J gene, clone size, V gene, CDR3 protein, CDR3 DNA. The D gene is left open where the match is weak. Clone size is not always given. Where it is, it says once, few, many or a class for expanded clones.

d_call: TRBD1; j_call: TRBJ1-2; clone_size: .; v_call: TRBV12-3/TRBV12-4; cdr3_aa: CASSLDRGYYGYTF; cdr3_nt: TGTGCCAGCAGTTTAGACAGGGGGTACTATGGCTACACCTTC
d_call: .; j_call: TRBJ1-2; clone_size: few; v_call: TRBV4-1; cdr3_aa: CASSYPAGRQGYTF; cdr3_nt: TGCGCCAGCAGCTACCCTGCCGGTCGGCAGGGCTACACCTTC
d_call: TRBD1; j_call: TRBJ2-2; clone_size: few; v_call: TRBV6-1; cdr3_aa: CASTLEGGGTGELFF; cdr3_nt: TGTGCCAGCACACTGGAAGGGGGCGGAACCGGGGAGCTGTTTTTT
d_call: .; j_call: TRBJ2-1; clone_size: few; v_call: TRBV7-7; cdr3_aa: CASSLAPGPYNEQFF; cdr3_nt: TGTGCCAGCAGCTTAGCGCCGGGGCCCTACAATGAGCAGTTCTTC
d_call: .; j_call: TRBJ2-1; clone_size: few; v_call: TRBV20-1; cdr3_aa: CSASVYSYNEQFF; cdr3_nt: TGCAGTGCTAGTGTCTACTCCTACAATGAGCAGTTCTTC
d_call: .; j_call: TRBJ1-5; clone_size: few; v_call: TRBV6-1; cdr3_aa: CASSRDLGQPQHF; cdr3_nt: TGTGCCAGCAGTCGAGATCTTGGGCAGCCCCAGCATTTT
d_call: .; j_call: TRBJ2-7; clone_size: few; v_call: TRBV19; cdr3_aa: CASSIGYGRVYEQYF; cdr3_nt: TGTGCCAGTAGTATAGGGTACGGCAGGGTGTACGAGCAGTACTTC
d_call: TRBD1; j_call: TRBJ1-1; clone_size: many; v_call: TRBV5-1; cdr3_aa: CASSLGDRGSAFF; cdr3_nt: TGCGCCAGCAGCTTGGGGGACAGGGGGTCAGCTTTCTTT
d_call: .; j_call: TRBJ2-7; clone_size: .; v_call: TRBV7-2; cdr3_aa: CASSLIGDYEQYF; cdr3_nt: TGTGCCAGCAGCTTAATCGGGGACTACGAGCAGTACTTC
d_call: TRBD1; j_call: TRBJ2-1; clone_size: few; v_call: TRBV19; cdr3_aa: CASKDRGAYNEQFF; cdr3_nt: TGTGCCAGTAAGGACAGGGGTGCCTACAATGAGCAGTTCTTC
d_call: .; j_call: TRBJ1-3; clone_size: .; v_call: TRBV4-2; cdr3_aa: CASSQEVRISGNTIYF; cdr3_nt: TGTGCCAGCAGCCAAGAGGTCCGGATCTCTGGAAACACCATATATTTT
d_call: TRBD1; j_call: TRBJ1-1; clone_size: few; v_call: TRBV20-1; cdr3_aa: CSATYYRGTEAFF; cdr3_nt: TGCAGTGCTACTTACTACAGGGGCACTGAAGCTTTCTTT
d_call: .; j_call: TRBJ2-5; clone_size: many; v_call: TRBV7-2; cdr3_aa: CASSSWAHYPETQYF; cdr3_nt: TGTGCCAGCAGCTCGTGGGCGCACTACCCAGAGACCCAGTACTTC
d_call: .; j_call: TRBJ2-7; clone_size: few; v_call: TRBV3-1; cdr3_aa: CASSQERSSYEQYF; cdr3_nt: TGTGCCAGCAGCCAAGAACGCAGCTCCTACGAGCAGTACTTC
d_call: .; j_call: TRBJ2-3; clone_size: few; v_call: TRBV11-2; cdr3_aa: CASIPVGGPRTDTQYF; cdr3_nt: TGTGCCAGCATCCCCGTAGGGGGGCCTCGCACAGATACGCAGTATTTT
d_call: .; j_call: TRBJ2-7; clone_size: few; v_call: TRBV6-1; cdr3_aa: CASKPPDSYEQYF; cdr3_nt: TGTGCCAGCAAACCTCCGGACAGCTACGAGCAGTACTTC
d_call: TRBD1; j_call: TRBJ2-5; clone_size: .; v_call: TRBV18; cdr3_aa: CATSPPGQVQETQYF; cdr3_nt: TGTGCCACCTCACCACCGGGACAGGTCCAAGAGACCCAGTACTTC
d_call: .; j_call: TRBJ1-1; clone_size: few; v_call: TRBV20-1; cdr3_aa: CSARLGLLNTEAFF; cdr3_nt: TGCAGTGCTAGGCTGGGACTCCTGAACACTGAAGCTTTCTTT
d_call: .; j_call: TRBJ1-1; clone_size: few; v_call: TRBV10-3; cdr3_aa: CAISVSNTEAFF; cdr3_nt: TGTGCCATCAGTGTCTCGAACACTGAAGCTTTCTTT
d_call: TRBD1; j_call: TRBJ2-7; clone_size: .; v_call: TRBV30; cdr3_aa: CAVAKTGIYEQYF; cdr3_nt: TGTGCCGTAGCCAAGACAGGGATCTACGAGCAGTACTTC
d_call: .; j_call: TRBJ2-5; clone_size: many; v_call: TRBV10-2; cdr3_aa: CATSRGHRETQYF; cdr3_nt: TGCGCCACCTCGAGAGGCCACCGGGAGACCCAGTACTTC
d_call: TRBD2; j_call: TRBJ2-7; clone_size: few; v_call: TRBV4-3; cdr3_aa: CASSQGLGDYVPYF; cdr3_nt: TGCGCCAGCAGCCAAGGTCTGGGGGACTACGTCCCGTACTTC
d_call: TRBD1; j_call: TRBJ2-7; clone_size: few; v_call: TRBV20-1; cdr3_aa: CCARGSRGQVYYEQYF; cdr3_nt: TGCTGTGCTAGAGGGTCGCGGGGACAGGTATACTACGAGCAGTACTTC
d_call: TRBD2; j_call: TRBJ2-1; clone_size: few; v_call: TRBV11-2; cdr3_aa: CASSSGTRSSGNEQFF; cdr3_nt: TGTGCCAGCAGCTCCGGGACTAGAAGTTCGGGAAATGAGCAGTTCTTC
d_call: .; j_call: TRBJ2-7; clone_size: many; v_call: TRBV20-1; cdr3_aa: CSARLSVTRYEQYF; cdr3_nt: TGCAGTGCTAGGTTGAGCGTCACCCGCTACGAGCAGTACTTC
d_call: TRBD1; j_call: TRBJ2-7; clone_size: many; v_call: TRBV2; cdr3_aa: CASSDRDRDYEQYF; cdr3_nt: TGTGCCAGCAGCGACCGGGACAGGGACTACGAGCAGTACTTC
d_call: TRBD1; j_call: TRBJ2-3; clone_size: few; v_call: TRBV27; cdr3_aa: CASKIDRGYTDTQYF; cdr3_nt: TGTGCCAGCAAAATCGACAGGGGCTATACAGATACGCAGTATTTT
d_call: .; j_call: TRBJ2-7; clone_size: .; v_call: TRBV4-3; cdr3_aa: CASSQDWGEQYF; cdr3_nt: TGCGCCAGCAGCCAAGATTGGGGCGAGCAGTACTTC
d_call: TRBD1; j_call: TRBJ2-2; clone_size: few; v_call: TRBV15; cdr3_aa: CATSRVDRDGNTGELFF; cdr3_nt: TGTGCCACCAGCAGAGTGGACAGGGATGGAAACACCGGGGAGCTGTTTTTT
d_call: .; j_call: TRBJ2-3; clone_size: many; v_call: TRBV20-1; cdr3_aa: CSASTGASTDTQYF; cdr3_nt: TGCAGTGCTAGCACGGGGGCTAGCACAGATACGCAGTATTTT
d_call: TRBD1; j_call: TRBJ2-1; clone_size: .; v_call: TRBV10-2; cdr3_aa: CASSIAQGYNEQFF; cdr3_nt: TGCGCCAGCAGTATAGCACAGGGGTACAATGAGCAGTTCTTC
d_call: .; j_call: TRBJ2-7; clone_size: .; v_call: TRBV4-2; cdr3_aa: CASSQDQVDYEQYF; cdr3_nt: TGTGCCAGCAGCCAAGACCAGGTGGACTACGAGCAGTACTTC
d_call: .; j_call: TRBJ2-1; clone_size: few; v_call: TRBV30; cdr3_aa: CAWSFRVEQFF; cdr3_nt: TGTGCCTGGAGTTTTCGGGTCGAGCAGTTCTTC
d_call: .; j_call: TRBJ2-7; clone_size: .; v_call: TRBV29-1; cdr3_aa: CSVGQGRNEQYF; cdr3_nt: TGCAGCGTTGGGCAGGGAAGAAACGAGCAGTACTTC
d_call: .; j_call: TRBJ1-5; clone_size: .; v_call: TRBV7-2; cdr3_aa: CASSLGSRNQPQHF; cdr3_nt: TGTGCCAGCAGCTTGGGCAGCAGGAATCAGCCCCAGCATTTT
d_call: .; j_call: TRBJ2-6; clone_size: few; v_call: TRBV2; cdr3_aa: CASMSEGVGSGANVLTF; cdr3_nt: TGTGCCAGCATGAGTGAAGGGGTAGGCTCTGGGGCCAACGTCCTGACTTTC
d_call: .; j_call: TRBJ2-2; clone_size: .; v_call: TRBV5-4; cdr3_aa: CASSLSIGGNTGELFF; cdr3_nt: TGTGCCAGCAGCTTGAGTATAGGGGGGAACACCGGGGAGCTGTTTTTT
d_call: TRBD1; j_call: TRBJ2-5; clone_size: .; v_call: TRBV5-5; cdr3_aa: CASRTSGTGKETQYF; cdr3_nt: TGTGCCAGCAGGACGAGTGGGACAGGGAAAGAGACCCAGTACTTC
d_call: .; j_call: TRBJ1-1; clone_size: .; v_call: TRBV15; cdr3_aa: CATSRGTDDTEAFF; cdr3_nt: TGTGCCACCAGCCGGGGGACGGATGACACTGAAGCTTTCTTT
d_call: TRBD2; j_call: TRBJ2-2; clone_size: few; v_call: TRBV13; cdr3_aa: CASSLGRRGGRSGELFF; cdr3_nt: TGTGCCAGCAGCTTAGGCCGGCGGGGGGGCCGGAGCGGGGAGCTGTTTTTT
d_call: .; j_call: TRBJ2-7; clone_size: few; v_call: TRBV30; cdr3_aa: CAWTPGARYEQYF; cdr3_nt: TGTGCCTGGACGCCGGGGGCTCGGTACGAGCAGTACTTC
d_call: TRBD2; j_call: TRBJ2-7; clone_size: few; v_call: TRBV7-3; cdr3_aa: CASSGGLADEQYF; cdr3_nt: TGTGCCAGCAGCGGAGGACTAGCGGACGAGCAGTACTTC
d_call: TRBD2; j_call: TRBJ2-3; clone_size: few; v_call: TRBV5-1; cdr3_aa: CASSWGLAGGESDTQYF; cdr3_nt: TGCGCCAGCAGCTGGGGACTAGCGGGGGGGGAGTCAGATACGCAGTATTTT
d_call: .; j_call: TRBJ1-2; clone_size: few; v_call: TRBV6-2/TRBV6-3; cdr3_aa: CASSRETRGYTF; cdr3_nt: TGTGCCAGCAGTCGAGAAACCAGGGGCTACACCTTC
d_call: .; j_call: TRBJ2-3; clone_size: many; v_call: TRBV4-3; cdr3_aa: CASSQDPSRADTQYF; cdr3_nt: TGCGCCAGCAGCCAAGATCCCTCTAGAGCAGATACGCAGTATTTT
d_call: .; j_call: TRBJ2-2; clone_size: few; v_call: TRBV12-3/TRBV12-4; cdr3_aa: CASSSSGPKGGELFF; cdr3_nt: TGTGCCAGCAGTTCCTCCGGGCCTAAGGGAGGGGAGCTGTTTTTT
d_call: .; j_call: TRBJ2-7; clone_size: few; v_call: TRBV4-1; cdr3_aa: CASSRMDLMSSYEQYF; cdr3_nt: TGCGCCAGCAGCCGAATGGACTTAATGAGCTCCTACGAGCAGTACTTC
d_call: .; j_call: TRBJ1-3; clone_size: few; v_call: TRBV7-2; cdr3_aa: CASSLITGRNTIYF; cdr3_nt: TGTGCCAGCAGCTTAATCACAGGGCGGAACACCATATATTTT
d_call: .; j_call: TRBJ2-1; clone_size: few; v_call: TRBV7-9; cdr3_aa: CASRREEGNEQFF; cdr3_nt: TGTGCCAGCCGCAGGGAGGAGGGCAATGAGCAGTTCTTC
d_call: .; j_call: TRBJ2-1; clone_size: many; v_call: TRBV24-1; cdr3_aa: CATSDFWTREQFF; cdr3_nt: TGTGCCACCAGTGATTTTTGGACACGTGAGCAGTTCTTC
d_call: TRBD2; j_call: TRBJ2-3; clone_size: .; v_call: TRBV7-2; cdr3_aa: CASSVQRGSGTDTQYF; cdr3_nt: TGTGCCAGCAGCGTTCAGCGGGGGTCTGGCACAGATACGCAGTATTTT
d_call: TRBD2; j_call: TRBJ2-1; clone_size: .; v_call: TRBV5-1; cdr3_aa: CASSDTSGGPYNEQFF; cdr3_nt: TGCGCCAGCAGCGACACTAGCGGGGGGCCCTACAATGAGCAGTTCTTC
d_call: .; j_call: TRBJ2-7; clone_size: many; v_call: TRBV7-2; cdr3_aa: CASSRSGTRDSYEQYF; cdr3_nt: TGTGCCAGCAGCCGATCCGGGACAAGAGATTCCTACGAGCAGTACTTC
d_call: TRBD2; j_call: TRBJ2-5; clone_size: .; v_call: TRBV7-2; cdr3_aa: CASSLELAGTWGAQYF; cdr3_nt: TGTGCCAGCAGCTTAGAGCTAGCGGGGACCTGGGGGGCCCAGTACTTC
d_call: TRBD1; j_call: TRBJ2-3; clone_size: many; v_call: TRBV5-1; cdr3_aa: CASSLGDRVGPDTQYF; cdr3_nt: TGCGCCAGCAGCTTGGGGGACAGGGTGGGCCCAGATACGCAGTATTTT
d_call: .; j_call: TRBJ1-5; clone_size: .; v_call: TRBV7-8; cdr3_aa: CASRMAGGNQPQHF; cdr3_nt: TGTGCCAGCAGAATGGCGGGAGGGAACCAGCCCCAGCATTTT
d_call: .; j_call: TRBJ2-7; clone_size: few; v_call: TRBV10-2; cdr3_aa: CASSEYLADPIYEQYF; cdr3_nt: TGCGCCAGCAGTGAGTACCTGGCGGACCCCATCTACGAGCAGTACTTC
d_call: TRBD1; j_call: TRBJ2-5; clone_size: .; v_call: TRBV7-2; cdr3_aa: CASSSDRARRETQYF; cdr3_nt: TGTGCCAGCAGCTCAGACAGGGCGCGACGGGAGACCCAGTACTTC
d_call: .; j_call: TRBJ1-2; clone_size: many; v_call: TRBV18; cdr3_aa: CASSLGTPHNNYGYTF; cdr3_nt: TGTGCCAGCTCACTCGGGACGCCGCACAATAACTATGGCTACACCTTC